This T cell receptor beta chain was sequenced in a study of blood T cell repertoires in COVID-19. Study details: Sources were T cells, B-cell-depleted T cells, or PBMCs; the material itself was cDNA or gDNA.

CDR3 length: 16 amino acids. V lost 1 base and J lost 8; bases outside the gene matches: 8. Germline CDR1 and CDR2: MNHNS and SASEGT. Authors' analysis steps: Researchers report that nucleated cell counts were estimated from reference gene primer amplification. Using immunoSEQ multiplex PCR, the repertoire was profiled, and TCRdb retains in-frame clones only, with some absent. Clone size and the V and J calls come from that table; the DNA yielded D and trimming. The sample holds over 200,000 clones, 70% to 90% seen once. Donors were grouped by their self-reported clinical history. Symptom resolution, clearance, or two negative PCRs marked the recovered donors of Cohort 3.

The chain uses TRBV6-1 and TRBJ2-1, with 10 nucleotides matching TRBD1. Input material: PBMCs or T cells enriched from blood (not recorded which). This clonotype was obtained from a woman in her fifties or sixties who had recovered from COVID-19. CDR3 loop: CASSEGRGQGIHEQFF. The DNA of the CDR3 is TGTGCCAGCAGTGAAGGCAGGGGACAGGGGATCCATGAGCAGTTCTTC.